This T cell receptor beta chain is from a study of blood T cell repertoires in COVID-19. Across the whole study: The analysed material was cDNA or gDNA that came from T cells, B-cell-depleted T cells, or PBMCs.

Original data processing: It was from reference gene primer amplification that nucleated cell counts were estimated. Assay used: immunoSEQ multiplex PCR; TCRdb lists only in-frame clones, some missing. D and trimming come from the DNA, and the V and J calls and clone size come from that table. The table has around 250,000 clones, about 82% seen once. V was clipped by 5 bases and J by 2 bases, with 10 bases between them. The CDR3 is 13 amino acids. The clonotype comes from a woman aged 50 to 60 who had recovered from COVID-19. The V call is TRBV12-3 or TRBV12-4, the J call TRBJ2-7; D gene unclear. The sequencing input was PBMCs or T cells enriched from blood (not recorded which). CDR3 in DNA: TGTGCCAGCAGTAAGACTGTTACCTACGAGCAGTACTTC. Encoded protein: CASSKTVTYEQYF.